The 29 T cell receptor beta chains below come from one sample, sequenced in a study of blood T cell repertoires in COVID-19. This table comes from immunoSEQ multiplex PCR, and its TCRdb copy is limited to in-frame clones, with some not included. Found here are around 140,000 clones, about 80% of them singletons; the top ten hold about 3.5%. The sequenced sample consisted of peripheral blood. These receptors came from a man between 65 and 80 years old who had recovered from COVID-19.

The chain uses TRBV27 and TRBJ2-5; 9 positions agree with TRBD2. With 7 bases clipped from V and 4 bases from J, the junction kept 7 bases outside the gene matches. Germline V gene sequence: CDR1 MNHEY, CDR2 SMNVEV (reference sequence). There are 14 residues in the CDR3. Written as DNA, the CDR3 is TGTGCCAGCACCGATATAGCGGGAGCAGAGACCCAGTACTTC. Protein: CASTDIAGAETQYF.

The gene calls are TRBV11-3 and TRBJ2-5, with TRBD2 identical over 8 bases. The CDR3 extends over 15 amino acids. The V segment lost 0 bases and the J segment 5 bases; nucleotides outside the gene matches: 5. Germline V gives CDR1 SGHNT, CDR2 YENEEA. The CDR3 loop is CASSLDGTRGETQYF. For the CDR3, the DNA is TGTGCCAGCAGCTTAGATGGGACTAGAGGGGAGACCCAGTACTTC.

The chain joins TRBV18 to TRBJ2-5, with 8 nucleotides matching TRBD1. This CDR3 has 15 amino acids. After removal of 3 bases from V and 4 bases from J, the junction contained 7 bases not matched to a gene. Germline V gives CDR1 KGHSH, CDR2 LQKENI. The CDR3 DNA reads TGTGCCAGCTCACCGGGGACAGGCGTAGGAGAGACCCAGTACTTC. It yields the protein CASSPGTGVGETQYF.

This chain connects TRBV18 to TRBJ2-5; 8 bases are shared with TRBD2. The CDR3 is made up of 13 amino acids. Per germline, CDR1 KGHSH and CDR2 LQKENI. Germline trimming cut 6 bases from V and 4 bases from J; bases unmatched to any gene: 4. The CDR3 sequence: CASSRREGETQYF. The CDR3 region has the DNA TGTGCCAGCTCCCGCCGGGAGGGAGAGACCCAGTACTTC. The whole variable domain, remainder taken from reference TRBV18 and TRBJ2-5, is NAGVMQNPRHLVRRRGQEARLRCSPMKGHSHVYWYRQLPEEGLKFMVYLQKENIIDESGMPKERFSAEFPKEGPSILRIQQVVRGDSAAYFCASSRREGETQYFGPGTRLLVL.

The chain is built from TRBV4-1 and TRBJ1-5; no clear D gene. The CDR3 consists of 17 residues. V lost 0 bases to trimming and J lost 1 base, with 13 bases between them. Germline V lookup: CDR1 MGHRA, CDR2 YSYEKL. The CDR3 loop reads CASSQDPLSGSNQPQHF. Here the CDR3 DNA reads TGCGCCAGCAGCCAAGATCCTTTGTCGGGGAGCAATCAGCCCCAGCATTTT.

V gene TRBV4-1 combines with J gene TRBJ2-1, with a weak D call TRBD1 (5 bases). Germline CDR1 MGHRA, CDR2 YSYEKL. The CDR3 is 14 residues long. V lost 4 bases and J lost 8, with 15 bases in between. CDR3 loop: CASSPQIRGYEQFF. In DNA, the CDR3 is TGCGCCAGCAGCCCGCAGATTAGGGGATATGAGCAGTTCTTC.

This clone appeared a few times. The rearrangement uses TRBV7-9 and TRBJ2-1, with D possibly TRBD2 on 6 matching bases. Per the germline V gene, CDR1 is SEHNR and CDR2 is FQNEAQ (reference sequence). The germline V and J ends were trimmed by 0 bases and 10 bases, with 7 bases remaining between them. CDR3 size: 12 residues. This CDR3 reads CASSLAEGEQFF. The CDR3 coding sequence is TGTGCCAGCAGCTTAGCGGAGGGGGAGCAGTTCTTC.

This sequence joins TRBV29-1 and TRBJ2-3; the D gene is possibly TRBD2 (5 bases). Per germline, CDR1 SQVTM and CDR2 ANQGSEA. The CDR3 totals 13 residues. V shed 7 bases and J shed 3 bases, with 14 bases lying between them. The CDR3 here is CSATLEGTDTQYF. The CDR3 DNA reads as TGCAGCGCCACCCTAGAGGGAACAGATACGCAGTATTTT.

This clone was seen more than once but under ten times. The chain combines TRBV18 with TRBJ1-1; D remains ambiguous. Germline assignment: CDR1 KGHSH and CDR2 LQKENI. The CDR3 length is 15 residues. Trimming cost V 2 bases and J 5 bases, with 15 bases left between them. As DNA, the CDR3 is TGTGCCAGCTCACCAGATGGGAGTAAAAAGACTGAAGCTTTCTTT. Its protein is CASSPDGSKKTEAFF.

The rearrangement uses TRBV28 and TRBJ1-4; D unclear. V lost 7 bases and J 5 bases, leaving 8 bases between the germline ends. The germline V gene has CDR1 MDHEN and CDR2 SYDVKM. This CDR3 spans 12 amino acids. The CDR3 loop reads CASTRINEKLFF. Written as DNA, the CDR3 is TGTGCCAGCACGAGGATCAATGAAAAACTGTTTTTT.

The chain recombines TRBV6-2 or TRBV6-3 with TRBJ2-1; TRBD1 agrees at 10 bases. The CDR3 is 15 residues long. The germline gives CDR1 MNHEY, CDR2 SVGEGT. The V and J ends lost 5 bases and 3 bases, in that order; junction bases with no gene match: 4. The CDR3 reads CASSDRTGGYNEQFF. CDR3 coding DNA: TGTGCCAGCAGTGACCGGACAGGGGGCTACAATGAGCAGTTCTTC.

Of note for this clone: Compared with germline, one end of the junction differs, possibly owing to a read error. This sequence joins TRBV27 and TRBJ1-5; 7 bases are a match to TRBD1. Germline values: CDR1 MNHEY, CDR2 SMNVEV (reference sequence). CDR3 size: 13 residues. DNA for the CDR3: TGTGCCAACAGTTCGACAGGGAATCAGCCCCAGCATTTT. Translating gives CANSSTGNQPQHF.

This chain's CDR3 is CASSQEGGRPEAFF. The CDR3 bases are TGTGCCAGCAGCCAAGAGGGGGGGAGACCTGAAGCTTTCTTT. This chain joins TRBV3-1 (or the pseudogene TRBV3-2) and TRBJ1-1, with D possibly matching TRBD1 (5 bases). Per germline, CDR1 LGHDT and CDR2 YNNKEL (reference sequence). CDR3 size: 14 residues. Between the trimmed V and J ends, which lost 0 bases and 6 bases, there was a span of 11 bases.

The rearrangement joins TRBV7-9 to TRBJ1-3; D call uncertain. Trimming pared 4 bases from V and 0 bases from J, leaving 7 bases between. This CDR3 is built from 14 residues. Germline V gene data show CDR1 as SEHNR and CDR2 as FQNEAQ (reference sequence). This CDR3 is CASSSTFSGNTIYF. Written as DNA, the CDR3 is TGTGCCAGCAGCTCGACTTTCTCTGGAAACACCATATATTTT.

The CDR3 loop reads CASSPGTGPMYDEQYF. The CDR3 DNA sequence: TGTGCCAGCAGCCCCGGGACAGGGCCTATGTATGACGAGCAGTACTTC. The rearrangement links TRBV9 to TRBJ2-7; TRBD1 matches 9 bases. Looked up from germline, CDR1 is SGDLS and CDR2 is YYNGEE. J was trimmed by 5 bases and V by 4 bases; bases with no gene match: 13. The CDR3 loop spans 16 amino acids.

The genes are TRBV9 and TRBJ1-6, with a tentative D call TRBD1 (6 bases). In germline, CDR1 is SGDLS, CDR2 YYNGEE. The V end lost 3 bases, the J end lost 7 bases, and 14 bases lay between the germline ends. CDR3 length: 15 amino acids. The DNA of the CDR3 is TGTGCCAGCAGCGCCCAGGGGCAGAGCAATTCACCCCTCCACTTT. Protein: CASSAQGQSNSPLHF.

The chain combines TRBV2 with TRBJ2-7; maybe TRBD1 (5 bases). The CDR3 has 14 amino acids. CDR1 and CDR2 (germline): SNHLY, FYNNEI. V was pared by 6 bases and J by 4 bases, with 16 bases between. The CDR3 reads CASRRYRNSYEQYF. DNA of the CDR3: TGTGCCAGCAGGAGATACAGGAATTCTTACGAGCAGTACTTC.

V is TRBV4-3 and J is TRBJ2-2, with 13 nucleotides matching TRBD2. The CDR3 consists of 17 residues. V shed 0 bases, J shed 8 bases, and the junction held 6 bases outside the gene matches. The germline V gene encodes CDR1 LGHNA and CDR2 YSLEER. The chain's CDR3 is CASSQDRTSGSGGELFF. The CDR3 DNA reads TGCGCCAGCAGCCAAGACAGGACTAGCGGGAGTGGGGGGGAGCTGTTTTTT.

This clone was recorded a few times. The chain has TRBV7-9 and TRBJ1-4, with no clear D. Trimming cost V 5 bases and J 0 bases, with 16 bases left between them. Germline V gene lookup returns CDR1 SEHNR and CDR2 FQNEAQ (reference sequence). The CDR3 extends over 17 amino acids. The CDR3 DNA reads TGTGCCAGCAGCACCCGGACTGGACTTGCAACTAATGAAAAACTGTTTTTT. It specifies CASSTRTGLATNEKLFF. The whole variable domain, remainder taken from reference TRBV7-9 and TRBJ1-4, is DTGVSQNPRHKITKRGQNVTFRCDPISEHNRLYWYRQTLGQGPEFLTYFQNEAQLEKSRLLSDRFSAERPKGSFSTLEIQRTEQGDSAMYLCASSTRTGLATNEKLFFGSGTQLSVL.

V usage is TRBV20-1 and J usage is TRBJ1-1; D gene uncertain. CDR3 length: 10 amino acids. CDR1 is DFQATT, CDR2 SNEGSKA, per germline (reference sequence). V lost 8 bases and J lost 1, with 5 bases in between. CDR3 amino acids: CSIANTEAFF. The CDR3, as DNA: TGCAGTATAGCGAACACTGAAGCTTTCTTT.

The V and J genes are TRBV29-1 and TRBJ2-1, with a possible D match to TRBD2 (6 bases). Germline values: CDR1 SQVTM, CDR2 ANQGSEA. This CDR3 comprises 13 residues. V was trimmed by 7 bases and J by 12 bases, leaving 22 bases between them. CDR3 amino acids: CSGRRDPLQGQFF. In DNA form, the CDR3 reads TGCAGCGGGAGGAGGGACCCGCTACAAGGGCAGTTCTTC.

In this sample, this clone turned up many times. The chain employs TRBV30 and TRBJ2-7; perhaps TRBD1 as D (6 bases). The CDR3 consists of 14 residues. The germline gives CDR1 GTSNPN, CDR2 SVGIG (reference sequence). Trimming removed 1 base from V and 6 bases from J, with 16 bases in between. The CDR3 coding sequence is TGTGCCTGGAGTGCTACAGGGAGAACAGGCGAGCAGTACTTC. This encodes CAWSATGRTGEQYF.

V gene TRBV6-2 or TRBV6-3 combines with J gene TRBJ1-2; D call uncertain. The CDR3 has 16 amino acids. Trimming removed 5 bases from V and 3 bases from J, with 19 bases in between. In germline, CDR1 is MNHEY, CDR2 SVGEGT. The CDR3, as DNA: TGTGCCAGCAGTGCGACGGGAGTTCGTAGGGACTATGGCTACACCTTC. Its protein is CASSATGVRRDYGYTF.

The chain employs TRBV2 and TRBJ2-7; a weak D match, TRBD2 (6 bases). CDR1 and CDR2 (germline): SNHLY, FYNNEI. V was trimmed by 4 bases and J by 7 bases, leaving 17 bases between them. The CDR3 spans 14 residues. The CDR3 reads CASSAGGLGVEQYF. CDR3 sequence (DNA): TGTGCCAGCAGTGCCGGAGGGTTGGGTGTTGAGCAGTACTTC.

Concerning this clone: One junction end does not reproduce the germline sequence, and a read error may be involved. The chain combines TRBV12-3 or TRBV12-4 with TRBJ2-1; D is undetermined. The CDR3 extends over 12 amino acids. In nucleotides, the CDR3 is TGTGCCAGCAGTCCCCACTACGATGAGCAGTTCTTC. Residues: CASSPHYDEQFF.

The rearrangement uses TRBV5-1 and TRBJ2-7; the D gene is possibly TRBD2 (6 bases). With 0 bases removed from V and 2 bases from J, the gap between germline ends came to 9 bases. CDR3 size: 14 residues. Germline CDR1 reads SGHRS; CDR2 reads YFSETQ. CDR3 nucleotide sequence: TGCGCCAGCAGCTTGGAGGAGGGGCCCTACGAGCAGTACTTC. Residues: CASSLEEGPYEQYF.

The chain employs TRBV12-3 or TRBV12-4 and TRBJ2-3; 9 nucleotides match TRBD2. Trimming cost V 6 bases and J 6 bases; bases outside gene matches: 4. The CDR3 contains 13 residues. CDR3 loop: CASRLGLADTQYF. Written as DNA, the CDR3 is TGTGCCAGCAGACTAGGACTAGCGGATACGCAGTATTTT.

The chain carries TRBV7-6 and TRBJ2-5; 8 nucleotides align to TRBD1. Germline V gene lookup returns CDR1 SGHVS and CDR2 FNYEAQ. The CDR3 spans 13 residues. The V gene end was trimmed by 5 bases and the J gene end by 4 bases; junction bases not matched to a gene: 3. CDR3 nucleotides: TGTGCCAGCAGCCGGACAGGGTTAGAGACCCAGTACTTC. Translated: CASSRTGLETQYF.

J is TRBJ1-2 and V is TRBV9, with 12 positions matching TRBD1. Per the germline V gene, CDR1 is SGDLS and CDR2 is YYNGEE. V lost 4 bases and J lost 8; bases outside the gene matches: 9. The CDR3 is 15 amino acids. CDR3 sequence: CASSRGDRGPEGYTF. The CDR3 DNA follows: TGTGCCAGCAGCCGCGGGGACAGGGGGCCTGAAGGCTACACCTTC.